This entry is about one T cell receptor (beta chain). Its antigen remains unidentified. This record belongs to a study of cytomegalovirus exposure and HLA in healthy donors. Study results and caveats: Immune exposure was documented only through CMV serostatus. Cytomegalovirus association was assigned to about 150 TCR beta chains.

Primers for the PCR totalled 60 Vbeta and 13 Jbeta. Measured with immunoSEQ multiplex PCR; TCRdb has only the in-frame clones, and not every one. Seen in this sample are about 160,000 clones; the ten most common clones hold roughly 2%. Donors were nominally healthy when sampled, though unrecorded immune exposures were likely. Germline CDR1 is MNHNY and CDR2 is SVGAGI (reference sequence). The length of the CDR3 is 15 residues. Trimming cost V 4 bases and J 5 bases; bases outside gene matches: 8. The sequencing input was PBMCs. The sequence came from a man aged 30-40 years in good health and CMV-seronegative. V gene TRBV6-6 combines with J gene TRBJ1-2, with 9 bases that match TRBD1. Here the CDR3 reads CASSSTGGDWYGYTF. In nucleotides, the CDR3 is TGTGCCAGCAGTTCAACAGGGGGCGATTGGTATGGCTACACCTTC.